These 16 T cell receptor beta chains were all obtained from the same sample, sequenced in a study of T cell responses to AZD1222 COVID-19 vaccine. Sequenced by immunoSEQ multiplex PCR; TCRdb stores in-frame clones only, minus some. Altogether roughly 99,000 clones are present, 70% to 90% being singletons, with the ten largest covering 5.5% to 8%. The sequences come from peripheral blood, collected on day 0 of AZD1222 vaccination. These receptor sequences come from an adult in good health.

This rearrangement joins TRBV4-2 to TRBJ1-3; D is possibly TRBD1 (6 bases). The CDR3 extends over 16 amino acids. CDR1 and CDR2 (germline): LGHNA, YNFKEQ. Trimming cost V 2 bases and J 4 bases, with 15 bases left between them. The CDR3 protein is CASSQTRDTRGNTIYF. The CDR3 coding sequence is TGTGCCAGCAGCCAAACCCGGGACACGAGAGGAAACACCATATATTTT.

This clone has only one observation. CDR3: CASSPSAGGGTEAFF. In DNA, the CDR3 is TGTGCCAGCTCACCCTCAGCAGGGGGAGGTACTGAAGCTTTCTTT. The genes are TRBV18 and TRBJ1-1, with 7 nucleotides matching TRBD1. In germline, CDR1 is KGHSH, CDR2 LQKENI. This CDR3 is 15 amino acids long. V lost 3 bases, J lost 5 bases, and 9 bases stayed unmatched.

V gene TRBV7-9 combines with J gene TRBJ2-1; the D is unclear. V lost 6 bases to trimming and J lost 5 bases, with 5 bases between them. Germline values: CDR1 SEHNR, CDR2 FQNEAQ (reference sequence). The CDR3 has 11 amino acids. CDR3 sequence: CASSPDNEQFF. DNA of the CDR3: TGTGCCAGCAGTCCTGACAATGAGCAGTTCTTC.

In this sample, this clone turned up once. The chain combines TRBV14 with TRBJ1-6; D not certain. The CDR3 loop spans 15 amino acids. The V end was cut by 1 base, the J end by 4 bases, with 8 bases between. Germline CDR1 and CDR2: SGHDN and FVKESK. The chain's CDR3 is CASSQGGGYNSPLHF. CDR3 in DNA: TGTGCCAGCAGCCAAGGGGGTGGATATAATTCACCCCTCCACTTT. Based on the CDR3 plus reference TRBV14 and TRBJ1-6, the full variable domain is EAGVTQFPSHSVIEKGQTVTLRCDPISGHDNLYWYRRVMGKEIKFLLHFVKESKQDESGMPNNRFLAERTGGTYSTLKVQPAELEDSGVYFCASSQGGGYNSPLHFGNGTRLTVT.

This rearrangement joins TRBV7-2 to TRBJ1-1, with TRBD1 matching over 10 bases. CDR3 size: 15 residues. The germline V gene has CDR1 SGHTA and CDR2 FQGNSA. V lost 1 base, J lost 4 bases, and 3 bases stayed unmatched. CDR3 sequence reads: CASSLVGQGTTEAFF. As DNA, the CDR3 is TGTGCCAGCAGCTTAGTGGGACAGGGGACCACTGAAGCTTTCTTT.

This clone was seen once. The V call is TRBV6-5, the J call TRBJ1-4; D unclear. The CDR3 loop spans 15 amino acids. Trimming stripped 0 bases from V and 5 bases from J, with 10 bases between. Germline V gene sequence: CDR1 MNHEY, CDR2 SVGAGI. CDR3 protein: CASSYSGQENEKLFF. DNA for the CDR3: TGTGCCAGCAGTTACTCAGGGCAAGAAAATGAAAAACTGTTTTTT.

This clone was counted between two and nine times. The V call is TRBV19, the J call TRBJ1-2; D is undetermined. This CDR3 spans 14 amino acids. Per the germline V gene, CDR1 is LNHDA and CDR2 is SQIVND (reference sequence). V dropped 2 bases and J dropped 3 bases, with 10 bases sitting between them. The CDR3 sequence: CASSISSGYYGYTF. For the CDR3, the DNA is TGTGCCAGTAGTATATCATCCGGATACTATGGCTACACCTTC.

This chain connects TRBV10-3 to TRBJ2-1, with D possibly being TRBD1 or TRBD2 (7 bases each). The CDR3 runs 13 residues. Germline V gene lookup returns CDR1 ENHRY and CDR2 SYGVKD. The DNA for the CDR3 is TGTGCATCAGGGGGGGACAACTACAATGAGCAGTTCTTC. Translated: CASGGDNYNEQFF.

The J gene is TRBJ2-7, the V gene TRBV7-3; TRBD2 might be the D (6 bases). Trimming took 5 bases from V and 10 from J, leaving 18 bases between them. CDR3 size: 13 residues. CDR1 and CDR2 (germline): SGHTA, FQGTGA. The CDR3 sequence: CASSKDGRDLQYF. The DNA for the CDR3 is TGTGCCAGCAGCAAGGATGGCCGGGACTTACAGTACTTC.

The gene calls are TRBV29-1 and TRBJ1-4; 7 bases fit TRBD1. The CDR3 contains 13 residues. The J segment lost 8 bases and the V segment lost 4 bases, leaving 7 bases of the junction unmatched. Germline CDR1 and CDR2: SQVTM and ANQGSEA. CDR3 in amino acids: CSVVPGGGEKLFF. The CDR3 nucleotides are TGCAGCGTTGTTCCAGGGGGTGGAGAAAAACTGTTTTTT. The entire variable domain, with the rest obtained from reference TRBV29-1 and TRBJ1-4, is as follows: SAVISQKPSRDICQRGTSLTIQCQVDSQVTMMFWYRQQPGQSLTLIATANQGSEATYESGFVIDKFPISRPNLTFSTLTVSNMSPEDSSIYLCSVVPGGGEKLFFGSGTQLSVL.

The chain combines TRBV6-5 with TRBJ2-3; TRBD2 matches 10 bases. CDR1 and CDR2 from the germline V gene are MNHEY and SVGAGI. V shed 6 bases and J 3 bases; nucleotides not matched to a gene: 6. The CDR3 loop spans 15 amino acids. For the CDR3, the DNA is TGTGCCAGCAGGAGCGGGAGGGCCGGGACAGATACGCAGTATTTT. Amino acid sequence: CASRSGRAGTDTQYF.

This chain links TRBV7-2 with TRBJ1-2; no clear D. The germline V gene has CDR1 SGHTA and CDR2 FQGNSA. CDR3 length equals 13 residues. Trimming pared 5 bases from V and 4 bases from J, leaving 11 bases between. The CDR3 here is CASSMNQAYGYTF. In nucleotides, the CDR3 is TGTGCCAGCAGCATGAATCAAGCCTATGGCTACACCTTC. Complete variable domain (other parts from reference TRBV7-2 and TRBJ1-2): GAGVSQSPSNKVTEKGKDVELRCDPISGHTALYWYRQSLGQGLEFLIYFQGNSAPDKSGLPSDRFSAERTGGSVSTLTIQRTQQEDSAVYLCASSMNQAYGYTFGSGTRLTVV.

For the CDR3, the DNA is TGTGCCAGCAGCTTAACGGGACTAGCGGCCTCCTACGAGCAGTACTTC. It translates to CASSLTGLAASYEQYF. The rearrangement uses TRBV7-9 and TRBJ2-7; TRBD2 aligns across 11 bases. The CDR3 sequence is 16 residues long. Germline loops: CDR1 SEHNR, CDR2 FQNEAQ (reference sequence). V was clipped by 2 bases and J by 0 bases; unmatched bases: 3.

The gene calls are TRBV12-3 or TRBV12-4 and TRBJ1-5; a weak D match, TRBD1 (5 bases). Trimming left V 1 base short and J 11 bases short, with 12 bases between. This CDR3 contains 13 residues. CDR3: CASSLGGVVAQHF. CDR3 nucleotide sequence: TGTGCCAGCAGTTTAGGGGGCGTCGTGGCCCAGCATTTT.

This clone was seen a single time. The chain is built from TRBV18 and TRBJ2-3; no reliable D call. CDR1 is KGHSH and CDR2 is LQKENI in the germline V gene. Deletions cut 8 bases from V and 0 bases from J, with 9 bases between. The CDR3 totals 13 residues. This chain's CDR3 is CASAISSTDTQYF. The CDR3 coding sequence is TGTGCCAGCGCCATCAGCAGCACAGATACGCAGTATTTT.

The rearrangement links TRBV28 to TRBJ1-5; unclear D gene. The V gene's germline CDR1 is MDHEN and CDR2 SYDVKM. Trimming left V 3 bases short and J 3 bases short, with 9 bases between. CDR3 length equals 14 residues. The CDR3 nucleotides read TGTGCCAGCAGTTTTGGTAGGGTCAATCAGCCCCAGCATTTT. Translation: CASSFGRVNQPQHF.